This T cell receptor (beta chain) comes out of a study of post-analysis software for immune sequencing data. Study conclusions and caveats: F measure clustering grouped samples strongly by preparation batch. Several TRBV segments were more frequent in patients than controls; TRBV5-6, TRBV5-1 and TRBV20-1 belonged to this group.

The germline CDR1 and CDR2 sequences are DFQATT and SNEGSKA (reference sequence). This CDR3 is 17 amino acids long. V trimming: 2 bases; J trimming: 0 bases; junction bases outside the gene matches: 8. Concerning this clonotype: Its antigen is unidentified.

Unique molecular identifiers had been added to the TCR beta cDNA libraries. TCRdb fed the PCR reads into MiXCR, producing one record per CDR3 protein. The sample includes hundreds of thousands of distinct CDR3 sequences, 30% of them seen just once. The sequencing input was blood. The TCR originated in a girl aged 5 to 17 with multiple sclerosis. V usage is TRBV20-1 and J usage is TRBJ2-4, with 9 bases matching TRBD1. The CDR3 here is CSARPGQGELAKNIQYF. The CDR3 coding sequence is TGCAGTGCTAGACCGGGACAGGGAGAACTAGCCAAAAACATTCAGTACTTC.